Each of the 5 T cell receptor beta chains below was sequenced from the same sample in a study of T cell responses to AZD1222 COVID-19 vaccine. Some clones are missing from TCRdb's copy, which holds only in-frame ones; the method was immunoSEQ multiplex PCR. The sample lists more than 95,000 clones, 89% occurring once. Sequenced material: peripheral blood, taken on day 0 of AZD1222 vaccination. These receptors were collected from an adult in good health.

This sequence joins TRBV5-1 and TRBJ2-5, with 14 bases lining up with TRBD2. This CDR3 region has 16 residues. CDR1 is SGHRS and CDR2 is YFSETQ in the germline V gene. Unmatched junction bases numbered 3, after V lost 0 bases and J lost 5 bases. The chain's CDR3 is CASSLGLAGGRETQYF. DNA of the CDR3: TGCGCCAGCAGCTTGGGACTAGCGGGGGGGCGCGAGACCCAGTACTTC. Filled out from reference TRBV5-1 and TRBJ2-5, the complete variable domain reads KAGVTQTPRYLIKTRGQQVTLSCSPISGHRSVSWYQQTPGQGLQFLFEYFSETQRNKGNFPGRFSGRQFSNSRSEMNVSTLELGDSALYLCASSLGLAGGRETQYFGPGTRLLVL.

The V gene is TRBV7-9, the J gene TRBJ2-5; D is unresolved. CDR1 is SEHNR and CDR2 is FQNEAQ in the germline V gene (reference sequence). V lost 1 base and J lost 1, with 4 bases in between. CDR3 length equals 13 residues. CDR3 residues: CASSLEVQETQYF. The CDR3 DNA reads as TGTGCCAGCAGCTTAGAGGTCCAAGAGACCCAGTACTTC.

In DNA, the CDR3 is TGCGCCAGCAGCCCCCGGGACCAGATCGGTTCTTATAATTCACCCCTCCACTTT. Its protein product is CASSPRDQIGSYNSPLHF. The chain carries TRBV5-1 and TRBJ1-6; TRBD1 is a possible D gene (5 bases). Between the trimmed V and J ends, which lost 4 bases and 4 bases, there was a span of 21 bases. CDR1 and CDR2 (germline): SGHRS, YFSETQ. There are 18 residues in the CDR3.

V usage is TRBV28 and J usage is TRBJ2-1; 8 bases map to TRBD1. The germline gives CDR1 MDHEN, CDR2 SYDVKM. This CDR3 comprises 14 residues. The V gene end was trimmed by 2 bases and the J gene end by 9 bases; junction bases not matched to a gene: 6. For the CDR3, the DNA is TGTGCCAGCAGTTTACGACAGGGGCTCCTTGAGCAGTTCTTC. Translated: CASSLRQGLLEQFF.

This chain links TRBV12-5 with TRBJ2-7; D not resolved. This CDR3 has 12 residues. Germline V lookup: CDR1 LGHNT, CDR2 FRNRAP. The V gene lost 1 base and the J gene lost 7 bases, with 8 bases spanning the gap. The CDR3 spells CASGLDRREQYF. The CDR3 nucleotides read TGTGCTAGTGGTTTGGACAGACGGGAGCAGTACTTC.